One T cell receptor (beta chain) is described in this entry. Its target is unknown. This sample is drawn from a study of lymphopenia after photon versus proton radiotherapy. Clones were sequenced by immunoSEQ multiplex PCR, and TCRdb holds only the in-frame ones, with some missing. The repertoire holds approximately 53,000 clones, more than 85% seen once, with approximately 18% in the top ten. Overall study findings and caveats: Post-nadir diversity loss with photons came from oligoclonal expansion, particularly CD8+ Temra cells. In patients who died, overall survival fell as post-nadir TCR diversity dropped more. Relative stability marked proton patients; photon patients lost diversity and naive cells.

With 4 bases removed from V and 0 bases from J, the gap between germline ends came to 6 bases. The V gene's germline CDR1 is MGHDK and CDR2 SYGVNS. The CDR3 runs to 14 residues. The genes are TRBV25-1 and TRBJ1-4; D is undetermined. Sequencing used peripheral blood, obtained from a patient treated with photon-based radiotherapy. The source is a woman aged 40 to 50 with cholangiocarcinoma. The CDR3 protein is CASSVTATNEKLFF. Here the CDR3 DNA reads TGTGCCAGCAGTGTAACCGCAACTAATGAAAAACTGTTTTTT.